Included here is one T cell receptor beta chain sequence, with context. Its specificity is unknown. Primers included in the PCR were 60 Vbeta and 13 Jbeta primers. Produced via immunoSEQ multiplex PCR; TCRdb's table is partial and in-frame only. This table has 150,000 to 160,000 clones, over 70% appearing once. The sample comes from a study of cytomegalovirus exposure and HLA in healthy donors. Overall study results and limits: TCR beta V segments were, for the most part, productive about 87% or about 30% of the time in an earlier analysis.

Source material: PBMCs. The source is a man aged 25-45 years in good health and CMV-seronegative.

CDR3 loop: CASRGTGAIQPQHF. CDR3 in DNA: TGTGCCAGCAGAGGGACAGGGGCTATTCAGCCCCAGCATTTT. The chain couples TRBV2 to TRBJ1-5; 10 nucleotides align to TRBD1. Germline CDR1 is SNHLY and CDR2 is FYNNEI. With 6 bases clipped from V and 6 bases from J, the junction kept 5 bases outside the gene matches. The CDR3 sequence is 14 residues long.